Presented here are 28 T cell receptor beta chains from one specimen sequenced in a study of CD8+CD57+ T cells in acquired aplastic anemia. CDR3 and TCR beta VDJ profiling relied on a genomic DNA template. One entry per CDR3 protein, called by TCRdb with MiXCR from the reads. The sample contains 33,000 or so distinct CDR3 sequences, roughly three quarters of which appear only once. The sequencing sample was made of sorted CD4+, CD8+, or CD8+CD57+ T cells (not recorded which) from PBMCs. The origin of the receptors is a human donor in good health, serving as a control.

The J gene is TRBJ2-7, the V gene TRBV19; TRBD1 agrees at 8 bases. The germline V gene encodes CDR1 LNHDA and CDR2 SQIVND (reference sequence). Losses at the gene ends were 4 bases for V and 3 bases for J; bases not matched to a gene: 2. CDR3 length equals 13 residues. CDR3 in amino acids: CASSTGQGYEQYV. DNA of the CDR3: TGTGCCAGTAGTACTGGACAGGGCTACGAGCAGTACGTC.

With respect to this clonotype: At one end, the junction sequence differs from germline, possibly due to a read error. The chain recombines TRBV7-9 with TRBJ2-7, with D unclear. This CDR3 has 11 residues. Germline CDR1 is SEHNR and CDR2 is FQNEAQ (reference sequence). The chain's CDR3 is CASSFQYEQHF. CDR3 DNA: TGTGCCAGCAGCTTCCAGTACGAGCAGCACTTC.

This clonotype was detected only a few times. The gene calls are TRBV15 and TRBJ1-6, with 7 bases that match TRBD1. This CDR3 contains 14 residues. J lost 7 bases, V lost 5 bases, and 5 bases had no gene match. CDR1 is LNHNV and CDR2 is YYDKDF in the germline V gene (reference sequence). Here the CDR3 reads CATSGGTANSPLHF. The CDR3 DNA reads as TGTGCCACCAGCGGGGGGACAGCCAATTCACCCCTCCACTTT.

In its sample, this clonotype ranks as medium-sized. This chain joins TRBV6-2 or TRBV6-3 and TRBJ2-7; D possibly corresponds to TRBD2 (5 bases). V was trimmed by 5 bases and J by 4 bases, leaving 15 bases between them. The CDR3 length is 14 residues. CDR1 MNHEY and CDR2 SVGEGT come from the germline V gene. The CDR3 sequence is CASSASLEPYEQYF. CDR3 DNA: TGTGCCAGCAGTGCCTCACTAGAGCCTTACGAGCAGTACTTC.

The CDR3 sequence is CASSSGASAYGYTF. The CDR3 DNA is TGTGCCAGTAGTTCGGGTGCCAGCGCCTATGGCTACACCTTC. V gene TRBV19 combines with J gene TRBJ1-2; no firm D call. Trimming took 5 bases from V and 4 from J, leaving 14 bases between them. This CDR3 region has 14 residues. Germline V CDR1 and CDR2: LNHDA, SQIVND (reference sequence).

The chain carries TRBV11-1 and TRBJ2-1; the D is unclear. Germline CDR1 SGHAT, CDR2 FQDESV (reference sequence). This CDR3 has 14 amino acids. The V and J ends lost 4 bases and 0 bases respectively, with 7 bases between them. The CDR3 DNA reads TGTGCCAGCAGCTACGTAAGCTCCTACAATGAGCAGTTCTTC. Amino acids: CASSYVSSYNEQFF.

The J gene is TRBJ1-5, the V gene TRBV20-1, with D possibly matching TRBD1 (6 bases). V lost 0 bases to trimming and J lost 3 bases, with 12 bases between them. CDR3 size: 15 residues. Germline-derived CDR1 and CDR2 are DFQATT and SNEGSKA (reference sequence). DNA for the CDR3: TGCAGTGCTAGAGACCCACAGGGTCTCAATCAGCCCCAGCATTTT. Translating it yields CSARDPQGLNQPQHF.

This chain joins TRBV7-2 and TRBJ1-1, with a tentative D call TRBD1 (5 bases). V lost 1 base, J lost 4 bases, and 13 bases lay in between. The V gene's germline CDR1 is SGHTA and CDR2 FQGNSA. The CDR3 totals 15 residues. The CDR3 loop reads CASSLVSGRVTEAFF. CDR3 nucleotide sequence: TGTGCCAGCAGCTTAGTTTCAGGGAGAGTCACTGAAGCTTTCTTT.

A single count supports this clonotype. The V and J genes are TRBV29-1 and TRBJ2-1; D is unclear. CDR3 size: 14 residues. Trimming removed 2 bases at V and 7 bases at J, with 15 bases between. CDR1 SQVTM and CDR2 ANQGSEA come from the germline V gene. The CDR3 nucleotides read TGCAGCGTTGAAAGGGCTGGGCGGCCTAATGAGCAGTTCTTC. As protein: CSVERAGRPNEQFF.

The chain couples TRBV7-2 to TRBJ2-7; D call uncertain. V was clipped by 6 bases and J by 4 bases, with 10 bases between them. Germline CDR1 reads SGHTA; CDR2 reads FQGNSA. This CDR3 has 12 amino acids. CDR3 coding DNA: TGTGCCAGCAGTTTTAGCCAGTACGAGCAGTACTTC. Translation gives CASSFSQYEQYF. Looking up the rest from reference TRBV7-2 and TRBJ2-7 gives the full variable domain: GAGVSQSPSNKVTEKGKDVELRCDPISGHTALYWYRQSLGQGLEFLIYFQGNSAPDKSGLPSDRFSAERTGGSVSTLTIQRTQQEDSAVYLCASSFSQYEQYFGPGTRLTVT.

This clonotype rates as medium-sized. The chain employs TRBV6-1 and TRBJ1-6; TRBD1 agrees at 10 bases. Germline CDR1 and CDR2: MNHNS and SASEGT. The CDR3 totals 14 residues. V was pared by 6 bases and J by 7 bases, with 3 bases of the junction left unmatched. The CDR3 loop is CASSPGQGNSPLHF. DNA for the CDR3: TGTGCCAGCAGCCCGGGACAGGGGAATTCACCCCTCCACTTT.

This clonotype was detected once. This rearrangement joins TRBV2 to TRBJ2-3; 7 bases align to TRBD2. Trimming cost V 4 bases and J 2 bases; bases outside gene matches: 9. This CDR3 is built from 16 residues. Germline assignment: CDR1 SNHLY and CDR2 FYNNEI. The CDR3 DNA sequence: TGTGCCAGCAGTGTGGAGGGCGGGGGTGCCACAGATACGCAGTATTTT. The encoded protein is CASSVEGGGATDTQYF.

The J gene is TRBJ1-5, the V gene TRBV10-3, with 7 bases fitting TRBD1. Germline lookup yields CDR1 ENHRY and CDR2 SYGVKD. Trimming cost V 0 bases and J 6 bases; bases outside gene matches: 11. The CDR3 totals 17 residues. DNA for the CDR3: TGTGCCATCAGTGAGTCAGGGGGCGGCAGGGGCAGTCAGCCCCAGCATTTT. Amino acid sequence: CAISESGGGRGSQPQHF.

The CDR3 is CASSWGLAGGGEQYF. The CDR3 bases are TGTGCCAGCAGCTGGGGACTAGCGGGGGGAGGCGAGCAGTACTTC. J is TRBJ2-7 and V is TRBV7-2, with TRBD2 matching over 15 bases. This CDR3 is built from 15 residues. With 4 bases clipped from V and 6 bases from J, the junction kept 4 bases outside the gene matches. CDR1 is SGHTA and CDR2 is FQGNSA in the germline V gene.

The CDR3 protein is CASSEGGGYNEQFF. CDR3 nucleotide sequence: TGTGCCAGCAGTGAAGGGGGAGGGTACAATGAGCAGTTCTTC. The chain has TRBV25-1 and TRBJ2-1; 7 bases agree with TRBD2. This CDR3 is 14 amino acids long. Germline V CDR1 and CDR2: MGHDK, SYGVNS. Trimming at V came to 2 bases and at J to 4 bases, leaving 2 bases not matched to a gene.

The V and J genes are TRBV30 and TRBJ2-7; TRBD2 aligns across 8 bases. Germline CDR1 reads GTSNPN; CDR2 reads SVGIG (reference sequence). The trim removed 1 base at V and 3 bases at J, leaving 5 bases unmatched. CDR3 size: 14 residues. The CDR3 region has the DNA TGTGCCTGGAGTGACGGGAGGGACTACTACGAGCAGTACTTC. It is translated as CAWSDGRDYYEQYF.

This clonotype has a single count. The junction departs from the called germline gene at one end, perhaps through a read error. J is TRBJ2-3 and V is TRBV20-1, with D unclear. Germline V lookup: CDR1 DFQATT, CDR2 SNEGSKA (reference sequence). The CDR3 length is 14 residues. CDR3 nucleotide sequence: TGTTCGCTCCGTCCCCTTTCTAGCACAGATACGCAGTATTTT. Protein product: CSLRPLSSTDTQYF.

The V gene is TRBV2, the J gene TRBJ2-7, with 12 nucleotides matching TRBD1. Germline-derived CDR1 and CDR2 are SNHLY and FYNNEI. This CDR3 has 15 amino acids. The junction had 10 bases not matched to a gene; V was cut back by 7 bases and J by 6 bases. CDR3 DNA: TGTGCCAGCACTCCAAGTGGGACAGGGGGCATCGAGCAGTACTTC. This translates into CASTPSGTGGIEQYF.

This clonotype appeared once. J is TRBJ1-3 and V is TRBV5-1; D unclear. Per germline, CDR1 SGHRS and CDR2 YFSETQ. Trimming took 4 bases from V and 0 from J, leaving 5 bases between them. This CDR3 contains 13 residues. CDR3 nucleotides: TGCGCCAGCAGCCCAGTCTCTGGAAACACCATATATTTT. Its protein is CASSPVSGNTIYF.

Written as DNA, the CDR3 is TGTGCCAGCAGCTTAGTGAACTATGGCTACACCTTC. This gives the protein CASSLVNYGYTF. The chain combines TRBV7-2 with TRBJ1-2; D is ambiguous. Germline V CDR1 and CDR2: SGHTA, FQGNSA. V lost 1 base to trimming and J lost 2 bases, with 2 bases between them. The CDR3 sequence is 12 residues long.

This clonotype is judged medium-sized. V and J are TRBV5-5 and TRBJ2-1, with D unresolved. The CDR3 has 15 amino acids. V lost 0 bases, J lost 7 bases, and 14 bases lay in between. Germline assignment: CDR1 SGHKS and CDR2 YYEKEE (reference sequence). Here the CDR3 DNA reads TGTGCCAGCAGCTTGGCCCAGGAAGAGGTTAATGAGCAGTTCTTC. Residues: CASSLAQEEVNEQFF. The complete variable domain, with remaining parts taken from reference TRBV5-5 and TRBJ2-1, reads DAGVTQSPTHLIKTRGQQVTLRCSPISGHKSVSWYQQVLGQGPQFIFQYYEKEERGRGNFPDRFSARQFPNYSSELNVNALLLGDSALYLCASSLAQEEVNEQFFGPGTRLTVL.

V and J are TRBV4-2 and TRBJ2-7, with D perhaps TRBD1 (5 bases). Trimming removed 5 bases from V and 5 bases from J, with 13 bases in between. CDR1 is LGHNA and CDR2 is YNFKEQ in the germline V gene. This CDR3 comprises 13 residues. The CDR3 sequence: CASSLVRTNEQYF. In DNA form, the CDR3 reads TGTGCCAGCAGCTTAGTCCGGACAAACGAGCAGTACTTC.

The chain links TRBV10-3 to TRBJ1-6; D is undetermined. Germline V lookup: CDR1 ENHRY, CDR2 SYGVKD. The CDR3 loop spans 14 amino acids. V dropped 6 bases and J dropped 8 bases, with 14 bases sitting between them. In DNA, the CDR3 is TGTGCCATCAGCCCTACCTCGCTAGATTCACCCCTCCACTTT. This codes for CAISPTSLDSPLHF.

The genes are TRBV20-1 and TRBJ1-2, with 9 bases matching TRBD1. V trimming: 5 bases; J trimming: 2 bases; junction bases outside the gene matches: 0. The germline V gene has CDR1 DFQATT and CDR2 SNEGSKA (reference sequence). The CDR3 is 12 residues long. CDR3 protein: CSAGTGNYGYTF. The DNA for the CDR3 is TGCAGTGCTGGGACAGGGAACTATGGCTACACCTTC.

The chain joins TRBV20-1 to TRBJ2-3, with D unresolved. The CDR3 has 14 amino acids. Trimming took 0 bases from V and 7 from J, leaving 14 bases between them. Germline lookup yields CDR1 DFQATT and CDR2 SNEGSKA (reference sequence). DNA for the CDR3: TGCAGTGCTAGAGAGGGTGCCGGACCCTATACGCAGTATTTT. It specifies CSAREGAGPYTQYF.

This clonotype was seen only a few times. The chain joins TRBV12-3 or TRBV12-4 to TRBJ1-6; D remains unclear. The CDR3 covers 17 residues. Trimming cost V 7 bases and J 4 bases, with 20 bases left between them. CDR3 sequence: CASTDEHGDVYNSPLHF. The CDR3 DNA follows: TGTGCCAGCACCGATGAACATGGCGACGTATATAATTCACCCCTCCACTTT.

This clonotype was seen a few times. V gene TRBV25-1 combines with J gene TRBJ1-1; D is ambiguous. The V gene's germline CDR1 is MGHDK and CDR2 SYGVNS. This CDR3 has 14 amino acids. Deletions cut 4 bases from V and 1 base from J, with 10 bases between. The CDR3 DNA is TGTGCCAGCAGTGGTGTAGGAGGGAACACTGAAGCTTTCTTT. Protein product: CASSGVGGNTEAFF.

This clonotype was seen only a few times. The chain couples TRBV15 to TRBJ1-1; D ambiguous. Trimming took off 0 bases at V and 5 bases at J, with 7 bases between the two ends. CDR1 is LNHNV, CDR2 YYDKDF, per germline (reference sequence). This CDR3 is 13 amino acids long. This CDR3 is CATSRDGGTEAFF. CDR3 in DNA: TGTGCCACCAGCAGAGATGGTGGGACTGAAGCTTTCTTT.